Listed below are T cell receptor beta chains from one sample, sequenced in a study of technical replicates of blood from several donors. Using immunoSEQ multiplex PCR, the repertoire was profiled, and TCRdb retains in-frame clones only, with some absent. The table has just under 45,000 clones, around 96% seen once. The sequencing input was T cells isolated from PBMCs. The receptor source for this set is a human donor in good health. Both conserved end residues are part of each CDR3. Each record gives: CDR3 length, J gene, V gene, clone size, D gene, CDR3 protein, CDR3 DNA. A D gene is named only where the DNA matches it firmly. Where a row states a size, it is once, few, many or the class of an expanded clone; other rows omit it.

length: 14; J: TRBJ2-7; V: TRBV13; size: -; D: -; CDR3: CASSHNAGTYEQYF; DNA: TGTGCCAGCAGTCATAACGCGGGAACCTACGAGCAGTACTTC
length: 13; J: TRBJ1-2; V: TRBV12-5; size: -; D: -; CDR3: CASGLVRGYGYTF; DNA: TGTGCTAGTGGTTTGGTACGGGGGTATGGCTACACCTTC
length: 14; J: TRBJ2-7; V: TRBV7-6; size: -; D: TRBD1; CDR3: CASSSGQGSYEQYF; DNA: TGTGCCAGCAGCTCGGGACAGGGGTCCTACGAGCAGTACTTC
length: 15; J: TRBJ1-3; V: TRBV11-2; size: -; D: -; CDR3: CASSAQLRVANTIYF; DNA: TGTGCCAGCAGCGCTCAGCTCAGGGTCGCGAACACCATATATTTT
length: 19; J: TRBJ2-6; V: TRBV28; size: once; D: TRBD1; CDR3: CASFPTYGTGGAGANVLTF; DNA: TGTGCCAGCTTCCCTACGTATGGGACAGGGGGCGCTGGGGCCAACGTCCTGACTTTC
length: 16; J: TRBJ2-3; V: TRBV13; size: -; D: TRBD2; CDR3: CASSSTSGPSTDTQYF; DNA: TGTGCCAGCAGCTCAACTAGCGGACCTAGCACAGATACGCAGTATTTT
length: 12; J: TRBJ2-1; V: TRBV6-5; size: -; D: -; CDR3: CASWHRYNEQFF; DNA: TGTGCCAGCTGGCACAGATACAATGAGCAGTTCTTC
length: 16; J: TRBJ2-6; V: TRBV28; size: -; D: TRBD1; CDR3: CASSFNRGPGANVLTF; DNA: TGTGCCAGCAGTTTTAATAGGGGGCCAGGGGCCAACGTCCTGACTTTC
length: 15; J: TRBJ2-5; V: TRBV7-2; size: -; D: TRBD2; CDR3: CASSLVLAGAETQYF; DNA: TGTGCCAGCAGCTTAGTTCTAGCGGGAGCAGAGACCCAGTACTTC
length: 15; J: TRBJ2-1; V: TRBV6-5; size: -; D: TRBD1; CDR3: CASSVDRVYMNEQFF; DNA: TGTGCCAGCAGTGTGGACAGGGTCTACATGAATGAGCAGTTCTTC
length: 17; J: TRBJ2-1; V: TRBV4-1; size: -; D: TRBD2; CDR3: CASSLETSGRNYNEQFF; DNA: TGCGCCAGCAGCCTAGAGACTAGCGGGAGAAACTACAATGAGCAGTTCTTC
length: 16; J: TRBJ2-1; V: TRBV6-1; size: -; D: -; CDR3: CASSELRDISYNEQFF; DNA: TGTGCCAGCAGTGAACTAAGGGACATCTCCTACAATGAGCAGTTCTTC
length: 13; J: TRBJ2-7; V: TRBV10-2; size: -; D: TRBD2; CDR3: CASMQRGTLEQYF; DNA: TGCGCCAGCATGCAGCGGGGGACCCTAGAGCAGTACTTC
length: 13; J: TRBJ2-7; V: TRBV29-1; size: -; D: -; CDR3: CSVGTGTSYEQYF; DNA: TGCAGCGTTGGAACAGGGACCTCCTACGAGCAGTACTTC
length: 15; J: TRBJ2-7; V: TRBV5-4; size: -; D: -; CDR3: CASSLPLSGGYEQYF; DNA: TGTGCCAGCAGCTTACCCCTAAGTGGCGGGTACGAGCAGTACTTC
length: 13; J: TRBJ2-7; V: TRBV19; size: -; D: -; CDR3: CASSWQGRDEQYF; DNA: TGTGCCAGTAGTTGGCAGGGGAGAGACGAGCAGTACTTC
length: 13; J: TRBJ1-2; V: TRBV30; size: once; D: -; CDR3: CAWSVSGHDGYTF; DNA: TGTGCCTGGAGTGTATCGGGACATGATGGCTACACCTTC
length: 14; J: TRBJ2-3; V: TRBV5-1; size: -; D: -; CDR3: CASNQGHSIGTQYF; DNA: TGCGCCAGCAACCAGGGACACTCAATAGGTACGCAGTATTTT
length: 15; J: TRBJ2-3; V: TRBV6-5; size: -; D: TRBD2; CDR3: CASSTILAGEDTQYF; DNA: TGTGCCAGCAGCACAATACTAGCGGGAGAAGATACGCAGTATTTT
length: 15; J: TRBJ2-7; V: TRBV6-1; size: -; D: TRBD1; CDR3: CASKNRDRGTYEQYF; DNA: TGTGCCAGCAAAAACCGGGACAGGGGGACCTACGAGCAGTACTTC
length: 15; J: TRBJ2-7; V: TRBV7-9; size: -; D: TRBD2; CDR3: CASIPRAGVIYEQYF; DNA: TGTGCCAGCATCCCTCGGGCGGGAGTGATCTACGAGCAGTACTTC
length: 17; J: TRBJ2-6; V: TRBV27; size: -; D: TRBD1; CDR3: CASIRTGGFSGANVLTF; DNA: TGTGCCAGCATCAGAACAGGGGGCTTCTCTGGGGCCAACGTCCTGACTTTC
length: 14; J: TRBJ2-7; V: TRBV2; size: -; D: TRBD2; CDR3: CASSEVPSGRVQYF; DNA: TGTGCCAGCAGTGAAGTCCCTAGCGGGAGGGTGCAGTACTTC
length: 15; J: TRBJ1-5; V: TRBV10-1; size: once; D: TRBD1; CDR3: CASSEGTGVSQPQHF; DNA: TGCGCCAGCAGTGAAGGGACAGGGGTAAGTCAGCCCCAGCATTTT
length: 16; J: TRBJ2-1; V: TRBV5-1; size: -; D: -; CDR3: CASSLGSGNSYNEQFF; DNA: TGCGCCAGCAGCTTAGGGAGCGGTAACTCCTACAATGAGCAGTTCTTC
length: 14; J: TRBJ2-2; V: TRBV6-1; size: -; D: TRBD2; CDR3: CASSTSGDTGELFF; DNA: TGTGCCAGCTCGACTAGCGGGGACACCGGGGAGCTGTTTTTT
length: 15; J: TRBJ2-7; V: TRBV4-3; size: -; D: -; CDR3: CASSQLQGSTYEQYF; DNA: TGCGCCAGCAGCCAACTCCAGGGTTCAACCTACGAGCAGTACTTC
length: 11; J: TRBJ2-7; V: TRBV20-1; size: -; D: -; CDR3: CSVQKVYEQYF; DNA: TGCAGTGTTCAGAAAGTCTACGAGCAGTACTTC
length: 15; J: TRBJ2-7; V: TRBV28; size: -; D: TRBD1; CDR3: CASSLPGTGGYEQYF; DNA: TGTGCCAGCAGTTTACCGGGGACAGGGGGCTACGAGCAGTACTTC
length: 14; J: TRBJ2-1; V: TRBV6-4; size: -; D: TRBD2; CDR3: CASSRGGPYNEQFF; DNA: TGTGCCAGCAGTCGGGGGGGCCCCTACAATGAGCAGTTCTTC
length: 14; J: TRBJ1-5; V: TRBV2; size: -; D: TRBD1; CDR3: CASTGGYSNQPQHF; DNA: TGTGCCAGCACAGGGGGATATAGCAATCAGCCCCAGCATTTT
length: 13; J: TRBJ2-3; V: TRBV7-7; size: -; D: -; CDR3: CASSLKVRDTQYF; DNA: TGTGCCAGCAGCTTAAAGGTCAGGGATACGCAGTATTTT
length: 15; J: TRBJ1-2; V: TRBV9; size: -; D: -; CDR3: CASSVATQVVSGYTF; DNA: TGTGCCAGCAGCGTAGCTACACAGGTAGTCAGTGGCTACACCTTC
length: 15; J: TRBJ2-5; V: TRBV5-1; size: -; D: -; CDR3: CASSLGSQGQETQYF; DNA: TGCGCCAGCAGCTTGGGGTCACAGGGACAAGAGACCCAGTACTTC
length: 12; J: TRBJ1-1; V: TRBV30; size: -; D: -; CDR3: CAWRQGFGEAFF; DNA: TGTGCCTGGAGACAGGGTTTCGGTGAAGCTTTCTTT
length: 17; J: TRBJ2-3; V: TRBV7-3; size: once; D: TRBD1; CDR3: CASSLSPLGTGTDTQYF; DNA: TGTGCCAGCAGCTTAAGCCCTTTAGGGACAGGGACAGATACGCAGTATTTT
length: 15; J: TRBJ2-7; V: TRBV15; size: -; D: -; CDR3: CATSRESLNSYEQYF; DNA: TGTGCCACCAGCAGAGAGAGTCTCAACTCCTACGAGCAGTACTTC
length: 15; J: TRBJ1-2; V: TRBV11-2; size: -; D: -; CDR3: CASSLIQGDNYGYTF; DNA: TGTGCCAGCAGCTTAATCCAGGGTGATAACTATGGCTACACCTTC
length: 14; J: TRBJ2-7; V: TRBV19; size: once; D: TRBD1; CDR3: CASRSGTATYEQYF; DNA: TGTGCCAGTAGATCGGGGACAGCCACCTACGAGCAGTACTTC
length: 14; J: TRBJ2-2; V: TRBV7-2; size: -; D: -; CDR3: CASSLGWATGELFF; DNA: TGTGCCAGCAGCTTAGGGTGGGCCACCGGGGAGCTGTTTTTT
length: 17; J: TRBJ2-2; V: TRBV6-1; size: -; D: TRBD1; CDR3: CASSETGTGGNTGELFF; DNA: TGTGCCAGCAGTGAAACCGGGACAGGGGGAAACACCGGGGAGCTGTTTTTT
length: 13; J: TRBJ1-2; V: TRBV2; size: -; D: TRBD1; CDR3: CASSAGTGYGYTF; DNA: TGTGCCAGCAGCGCCGGGACAGGCTATGGCTACACCTTC
length: 11; J: TRBJ2-1; V: TRBV20-1; size: -; D: -; CDR3: CSARVLNEQFF; DNA: TGCAGTGCTAGAGTACTCAATGAGCAGTTCTTC
length: 13; J: TRBJ2-3; V: TRBV15; size: -; D: -; CDR3: CATSRDIRDTQYF; DNA: TGTGCCACCAGCAGAGATATCAGAGATACGCAGTATTTT
length: 15; J: TRBJ2-5; V: TRBV4-2; size: -; D: TRBD2; CDR3: CASSQGLATQETQYF; DNA: TGTGCCAGCAGCCAAGGACTAGCCACCCAAGAGACCCAGTACTTC